The clone carrying this T cell receptor beta chain was observed a handful of times. Antigen specificity is unknown. Scientists ran DNA taken from cultured CD4+ T cells through the Oncomine TCR Beta short-read assay for sequencing. TCRdb reprocessed the PCR reads via MiXCR and lists one record per CDR3 protein. The sample carries more than 15,000 distinct CDR3 sequences, under 75% recorded once. Sample treatment: roughly 11-day PBMC culture with coronavirus spike peptide pools or control peptides (ViraFEST assay). The sample belongs to a study of vaccination and CD4 T cells after COVID-19. CDR1 is DFQATT and CDR2 is SNEGSKA in the germline V gene (reference sequence). V lost 6 bases, J lost 2 bases, and 5 bases stayed unmatched. The CDR3 sequence is 13 residues long.

This sequence was found in a human donor who had recovered from COVID-19. Specimen: CD4+ T cells from blood, cultured in vitro. This chain uses TRBV20-1 with TRBJ1-2; 8 bases are a match to TRBD1. CDR3 DNA sequence: TGCAGTGCGACGACAGGGGTAAACTATGGCTACACCTTC. Its protein product is CSATTGVNYGYTF.